This T cell receptor (beta chain) was recovered during a study of cytomegalovirus exposure and HLA in healthy donors. At the level of the study: Inside one of the first data releases sat 75 million to 100 million unique TCRs taken from HLA-typed donors.

As concerns this clone: Its specificity is not known.

Amplification used 60 Vbeta primers and 13 Jbeta primers. TCRdb's table, derived via immunoSEQ multiplex PCR, lists solely in-frame clones and lacks some. The data contain some 150,000 clones, 79% of them singletons. Study-wide findings and caveats: Most observed TCR sequences were rare, whereas some public TCRs were detected in many donors. TCR association rates varied by HLA locus in a later analysis, with DRB1 highest and HLA-C lowest. Relative to equally common others, HLA-associated TCR beta chains showed greater clonal expansion in a later analysis.

The CDR3 is made up of 16 amino acids. Germline V gene data show CDR1 as SEHNR and CDR2 as FQNEAQ (reference sequence). The trim removed 5 bases at V and 0 bases at J, leaving 9 bases unmatched. This sequence joins TRBV7-9 and TRBJ1-1, with 7 bases aligning to TRBD1. The source material was PBMCs. The sequence was obtained from a man aged 25-45 years in good health and CMV-seropositive. The CDR3 nucleotides are TGTGCCAGCAGCACGTCAACACAGGGGATGAACACTGAAGCTTTCTTT. Encoded protein: CASSTSTQGMNTEAFF.